These 32 T cell receptor beta chains came from one sample sequenced in a study of T cells in tumors after PD-1 blockade (dated by TCRdb to the late 2010s). Sample time point, as interpreted from the label and publication: after anti-PD-1 therapy. The library was generated by the immunoSEQ multiplex PCR assay. This is the immuneACCESS table as TCRdb keeps it, with only in-frame sequences that have V and J called. A part of the clones is gone; compared with another copy, unresolved V genes explain less than half, and the rest is unexplained. In all, the sample holds approximately 60,000 clones, and about 74% of those were seen once. The ten largest account for 4% to 5% of the sample. The sample consisted of PBMCs, taken after anti-PD-1 treatment. Receptors were obtained from a human donor with basal cell carcinoma.

The V call is TRBV7-9, the J call TRBJ1-6, with a weak D call TRBD1 (5 bases). Germline lookup yields CDR1 SEHNR and CDR2 FQNEAQ (reference sequence). The CDR3 length is 14 residues. V was cut by 2 bases and J by 5 bases, with 7 bases left in between. DNA for the CDR3: TGTGCCAGCAGCTTACGAGGGGATAATTCACCCCTCCACTTT. Protein sequence: CASSLRGDNSPLHF. Together with reference TRBV7-9 and TRBJ1-6, the CDR3 gives the full variable domain: DTGVSQNPRHKITKRGQNVTFRCDPISEHNRLYWYRQTLGQGPEFLTYFQNEAQLEKSRLLSDRFSAERPKGSFSTLEIQRTEQGDSAMYLCASSLRGDNSPLHFGNGTRLTVT.

This clone has just a few counts. This chain links TRBV6-6 with TRBJ1-6, with D possibly TRBD1 on 5 matching bases. Looked up from germline, CDR1 is MNHNY and CDR2 is SVGAGI (reference sequence). V dropped 7 bases and J dropped 9 bases, with 16 bases sitting between them. The CDR3 is 14 amino acids. CDR3 DNA: TGTGCCAGCAAAGGGACGTTGTTAAGTTCACCCCTCCACTTT. It is translated as CASKGTLLSSPLHF.

This rearrangement joins TRBV7-9 to TRBJ2-3; 8 bases match TRBD1. This CDR3 contains 16 residues. The V gene end was trimmed by 1 base and the J gene end by 2 bases; junction bases not matched to a gene: 5. CDR1 is SEHNR and CDR2 is FQNEAQ in the germline V gene (reference sequence). The CDR3 DNA is TGTGCCAGCAGCTTAGGGGCAGGGGGCTTCACAGATACGCAGTATTTT. This codes for CASSLGAGGFTDTQYF.

The sample holds one count of this clone. V usage is TRBV19 and J usage is TRBJ1-5, with 11 bases identical to TRBD1. The CDR3 runs 14 residues. The germline V gene encodes CDR1 LNHDA and CDR2 SQIVND (reference sequence). Germline trimming cut 5 bases from V and 7 bases from J; bases unmatched to any gene: 4. CDR3 region: CASSGTGGQQPQHF. The CDR3 DNA is TGTGCCAGTAGTGGGACAGGGGGACAACAGCCCCAGCATTTT.

The V call is TRBV14, the J call TRBJ2-7, with 7 bases fitting TRBD1. CDR1 and CDR2 (germline): SGHDN, FVKESK. The CDR3 is 15 residues long. V lost 4 bases and J lost 4; bases outside the gene matches: 10. The CDR3 sequence: CASSLLTGEAYEQYF. The DNA of the CDR3 is TGTGCCAGCAGCCTACTTACAGGGGAAGCGTACGAGCAGTACTTC.

V and J are TRBV19 and TRBJ1-1, with a tentative D call TRBD1 (5 bases). Germline V gives CDR1 LNHDA, CDR2 SQIVND (reference sequence). The CDR3 has 16 amino acids. V lost 4 bases and J 0 bases, leaving 15 bases between the germline ends. CDR3 amino acids: CASSKGVFTMNTEAFF. As DNA, the CDR3 is TGTGCCAGTAGTAAAGGGGTTTTCACCATGAACACTGAAGCTTTCTTT.

The J gene is TRBJ1-6, the V gene TRBV19, with TRBD1 as a possible D gene (5 bases). The V gene lost 6 bases and the J gene lost 9 bases, with 15 bases spanning the gap. The CDR3 runs to 14 residues. Germline V gene data show CDR1 as LNHDA and CDR2 as SQIVND (reference sequence). For the CDR3, the DNA is TGTGCCAGTAGCAGGGAGTCGGAGAGTTCACCCCTCCACTTT. The encoded protein is CASSRESESSPLHF.

The count of this clone is one. The chain employs TRBV19 and TRBJ2-1; maybe TRBD1 (5 bases). Trimming shortened V by 3 bases and J by 1 base, and 16 bases separated the two germline ends. The CDR3 sequence is 17 residues long. Per the germline V gene, CDR1 is LNHDA and CDR2 is SQIVND (reference sequence). The CDR3 sequence: CASSISPGSMSYNEQFF. The CDR3 nucleotides are TGTGCCAGTAGTATCAGCCCAGGGTCTATGTCCTACAATGAGCAGTTCTTC.

This clone was detected only a few times. The CDR3 sequence is CASSDAGGSTDTQYF. The CDR3 DNA is TGTGCCAGCAGCGATGCGGGGGGTAGCACAGATACGCAGTATTTT. The V gene is TRBV5-6, the J gene TRBJ2-3; TRBD2 matches at 8 bases. With 4 bases clipped from V and 0 bases from J, the junction kept 4 bases outside the gene matches. Germline V gene lookup returns CDR1 SGHDT and CDR2 YYEEEE. The CDR3 length is 15 residues.

V is TRBV5-1 and J is TRBJ1-6; the D gene is possibly TRBD1 (5 bases). The CDR3 is 20 residues long. Germline CDR1 is SGHRS and CDR2 is YFSETQ. Trimming shortened V by 0 bases and J by 5 bases, and 24 bases separated the two germline ends. CDR3 nucleotide sequence: TGCGCCAGCAGCTTGGACCCCCCGGGGCGCGAGTGGAGAGATAATTCACCCCTCCACTTT. The encoded protein is CASSLDPPGREWRDNSPLHF.

The rearrangement joins TRBV3-1 (or the pseudogene TRBV3-2) to TRBJ1-3; D ambiguous. The CDR3 totals 14 residues. Germline-derived CDR1 and CDR2 are LGHDT and YNNKEL (reference sequence). Trimming pared 4 bases from V and 4 bases from J, leaving 11 bases between. In DNA form, the CDR3 reads TGTGCCAGCAGCCCCGGTGGAAACGGAAACACCATATATTTT. Translating gives CASSPGGNGNTIYF.

V and J are TRBV6-5 and TRBJ1-4, with no clear D. The germline gives CDR1 MNHEY, CDR2 SVGAGI. The CDR3 runs 15 residues. V was cut by 2 bases and J by 4 bases, with 11 bases left in between. The CDR3 spells CASSYVGSSNEKLFF. The CDR3 DNA reads as TGTGCCAGCAGTTACGTTGGGAGTAGTAATGAAAAACTGTTTTTT.

V is TRBV6-6 and J is TRBJ1-2; tentative D call: TRBD1 (6 bases). This CDR3 has 12 residues. The V gene's germline CDR1 is MNHNY and CDR2 SVGAGI (reference sequence). Trimming left V 4 bases short and J 6 bases short, with 9 bases between. The CDR3 sequence: CASSFAGDGYTF. Here the CDR3 DNA reads TGTGCCAGCAGTTTCGCAGGGGATGGCTACACCTTC.

This chain joins TRBV3-1 (or the pseudogene TRBV3-2) and TRBJ2-4, with TRBD1 as a possible D gene (6 bases). The V end was cut by 1 base, the J end by 3 bases, with 13 bases between. CDR1 and CDR2 (germline): LGHDT, YNNKEL (reference sequence). This CDR3 contains 16 residues. CDR3 DNA sequence: TGTGCCAGCAGCCAAGGGGGGCTGGGAGTCAAAAACATTCAGTACTTC. Its protein product is CASSQGGLGVKNIQYF.

The gene calls are TRBV28 and TRBJ2-6, with 8 bases lining up with TRBD1. The trim removed 2 bases at V and 4 bases at J, leaving 7 bases unmatched. Germline CDR1 MDHEN, CDR2 SYDVKM. The CDR3 contains 17 residues. CDR3 DNA: TGTGCCAGCAGTTTAGCCGGACAGGGCACCGGGGCCAACGTCCTGACTTTC. This encodes CASSLAGQGTGANVLTF.

The chain has TRBV25-1 and TRBJ2-7; the D call may be TRBD1 or TRBD2 (5 bases each). The CDR3 runs to 13 residues. CDR1 and CDR2 (germline): MGHDK, SYGVNS. The ends were cut back, 5 bases at V and 3 bases at J, with 11 bases in the middle. The chain's CDR3 is CASSQMGVYEQYF. CDR3 DNA: TGTGCCAGCAGTCAGATGGGGGTCTACGAGCAGTACTTC.

This chain connects TRBV12-3 or TRBV12-4 to TRBJ2-2; D remains unclear. Between the trimmed V and J ends, which lost 2 bases and 5 bases, there was a span of 6 bases. The CDR3 contains 13 residues. CDR3 DNA: TGTGCCAGCAGTTTAAAGGGTACCGGGGAGCTGTTTTTT. Protein product: CASSLKGTGELFF.

The gene calls are TRBV7-9 and TRBJ1-4; D call uncertain. With 0 bases removed from V and 4 bases from J, the gap between germline ends came to 9 bases. Looked up from germline, CDR1 is SEHNR and CDR2 is FQNEAQ (reference sequence). The CDR3 totals 15 residues. Here the CDR3 reads CASSLAMQNNEKLFF. CDR3 DNA: TGTGCCAGCAGCTTAGCGATGCAGAATAATGAAAAACTGTTTTTT.

This clone was recorded a few times. The V call is TRBV10-3, the J call TRBJ2-2; 7 positions match TRBD1. Trimming cost V 7 bases and J 1 base; bases outside gene matches: 9. In germline, CDR1 is ENHRY, CDR2 SYGVKD. The CDR3 has 16 amino acids. DNA of the CDR3: TGTGCCATCAACCCCTATGGGACAGTGAACACCGGGGAGCTGTTTTTT. Translation: CAINPYGTVNTGELFF.

This clone was seen a single time. The rearrangement joins TRBV19 to TRBJ2-7; D perhaps matches TRBD2 (7 bases). The V gene's germline CDR1 is LNHDA and CDR2 SQIVND (reference sequence). This CDR3 is built from 14 residues. Trimming removed 3 bases at V and 3 bases at J, with 12 bases between. The CDR3 here is CASSIGGRRYEQYF. CDR3 nucleotides: TGTGCCAGTAGTATCGGGGGGCGGCGCTACGAGCAGTACTTC.

The rearrangement links TRBV5-5 to TRBJ2-3; the match to TRBD2 covers 7 bases. The V gene's germline CDR1 is SGHKS and CDR2 YYEKEE (reference sequence). The CDR3 is 15 amino acids. V lost 0 bases and J lost 4; bases outside the gene matches: 5. The CDR3 region is CASSLELARSDTQYF. CDR3 bases: TGTGCCAGCAGCTTGGAACTAGCGCGGTCAGATACGCAGTATTTT.

This clone was found a few times. The V call is TRBV30, the J call TRBJ1-1; TRBD1 is a possible D gene (5 bases). CDR3 length: 9 residues. V lost 7 bases and J 11 bases, leaving 11 bases between the germline ends. Germline CDR1 is GTSNPN and CDR2 is SVGIG (reference sequence). This CDR3 is CASGAGAFF. CDR3 nucleotide sequence: TGTGCCTCCGGGGCGGGGGCTTTCTTT.

This chain joins TRBV10-2 and TRBJ2-1, with D perhaps assigned TRBD1 or TRBD2 (5 bases each). The CDR3 runs 13 residues. CDR1 WSHSY and CDR2 SAAADI come from the germline V gene. Trimming took off 2 bases at V and 10 bases at J, with 12 bases between the two ends. The CDR3 DNA reads as TGCGCCAGCAGTGAGGTAGCCGGGGCGGAGCAGTTCTTC. Its protein product is CASSEVAGAEQFF.

This chain joins TRBV7-8 and TRBJ1-4; the D is unclear. CDR1 is SGHVS and CDR2 is FQNEAQ in the germline V gene. This CDR3 region has 14 residues. V dropped 4 bases and J dropped 4 bases, with 10 bases sitting between them. The CDR3 spells CASSSYGFNEKLFF. CDR3 in DNA: TGTGCCAGCAGCTCGTACGGATTTAATGAAAAACTGTTTTTT.

This rearrangement joins TRBV10-3 to TRBJ1-1, with 7 bases lining up with TRBD1. Germline CDR1 and CDR2: ENHRY and SYGVKD. The CDR3 is made up of 14 amino acids. J was trimmed by 3 bases and V by 4 bases; bases with no gene match: 5. CDR3 sequence: CAISGGQTDTEAFF. CDR3 sequence (DNA): TGTGCCATCAGTGGGGGACAGACCGACACTGAAGCTTTCTTT.

The J gene is TRBJ1-2, the V gene TRBV7-8, with TRBD1 matching over 7 bases. V lost 7 bases and J lost 3; bases outside the gene matches: 5. The CDR3 is 13 amino acids. The germline CDR1 and CDR2 sequences are SGHVS and FQNEAQ. This CDR3 is CASTPGTDYGYTF. The CDR3 bases are TGTGCCAGCACTCCCGGGACAGACTATGGCTACACCTTC.

This clone occurred a few times. The V and J genes are TRBV9 and TRBJ1-1; TRBD1 aligns across 8 bases. Germline CDR1 reads SGDLS; CDR2 reads YYNGEE. The CDR3 runs 15 residues. V dropped 2 bases and J dropped 1; count of bases not matched to a gene: 4. The DNA for the CDR3 is TGTGCCAGCAGCGTTCAAGGGACAGGGAACACTGAAGCTTTCTTT. Its translation is CASSVQGTGNTEAFF.

The V and J genes are TRBV6-6 and TRBJ1-2, with 9 bases aligning to TRBD1. The V segment lost 8 bases and the J segment 8 bases; nucleotides outside the gene matches: 6. Germline CDR1 is MNHNY and CDR2 is SVGAGI (reference sequence). The CDR3 extends over 12 amino acids. CDR3 amino acids: CASGTGPIGYTF. DNA for the CDR3: TGTGCCAGCGGGACAGGGCCGATCGGCTACACCTTC.

The chain uses TRBV2 and TRBJ2-2; D unresolved. Looked up from germline, CDR1 is SNHLY and CDR2 is FYNNEI. The CDR3 has 13 residues. The ends were cut back, 5 bases at V and 5 bases at J, with 9 bases in the middle. The CDR3 nucleotides are TGTGCCAGCAGTCCTGGGTTGACCGGGGAGCTGTTTTTT. Its protein product is CASSPGLTGELFF.

The chain joins TRBV19 to TRBJ1-2; no definite D call. CDR3 length: 14 amino acids. Germline lookup yields CDR1 LNHDA and CDR2 SQIVND (reference sequence). The ends were cut back, 0 bases at V and 5 bases at J, with 10 bases in the middle. The CDR3 protein is CASSIEDGEYGYTF. CDR3 in DNA: TGTGCCAGTAGTATAGAGGACGGGGAGTATGGCTACACCTTC.

This rearrangement joins TRBV7-2 to TRBJ2-2, with unresolved D. Germline values: CDR1 SGHTA, CDR2 FQGNSA. This CDR3 spans 18 amino acids. V lost 5 bases and J 0 bases, leaving 19 bases between the germline ends. The CDR3 DNA reads as TGTGCCAGCAGCCTATACCCCGGTGACGATACGAACACCGGGGAGCTGTTTTTT. Translating it yields CASSLYPGDDTNTGELFF.

The chain links TRBV10-3 to TRBJ2-2; 7 bases fit TRBD2. Germline-derived CDR1 and CDR2 are ENHRY and SYGVKD. The CDR3 is 16 amino acids. Trimming took 6 bases from V and 1 from J; bases not matched to a gene: 8. The CDR3 DNA sequence: TGTGCCATCAGGGAGAGAGGGGAGGGGAACACCGGGGAGCTGTTTTTT. Protein: CAIRERGEGNTGELFF.